This T cell receptor (beta chain) emerged from a study of T cells after yellow fever vaccination. Findings and limits, study-wide: Compared with primary, the secondary response was weaker and peaked at day 5, not 15. Highly abundant clonotypes carried over from the bulk population could end up in FACS-sorted repertoires as contaminants. After the booster, approximately 96% of CD4 and 88% of CD8 primary-response clones were re-detected.

TCRdb analysed the 5' RACE reads with MiXCR anew, one entry per CDR3 protein. The table lists 400,000 to 450,000 distinct CDR3 sequences, roughly a sixth of them singletons. With 6 bases removed from V and 2 bases from J, the gap between germline ends came to 13 bases. The CDR3 sequence is 13 residues long. Germline assignment: CDR1 DFQATT and CDR2 SNEGSKA (reference sequence). Concerning this clonotype itself: Its cognate antigen is unknown.

Sequencing used PBMCs, obtained before the yellow fever booster vaccination. This chain joins TRBV20-1 and TRBJ1-2, with a possible D match to TRBD1 (5 bases). This clonotype originated in a man aged 18 to 29 who received the YFV17D yellow fever vaccine. CDR3 sequence (DNA): TGCAGTGCCCCTGAGGGGACCAACTATGGCTACACCTTC. Translation gives CSAPEGTNYGYTF.